The present entry profiles one TCR beta chain with its context. Each participant's cohort was designated according to participant-reported clinical history. The data were taken from a study of blood T cell repertoires in COVID-19. Here immunoSEQ multiplex PCR was the method, and the copy in TCRdb shows in-frame clones only, minus some. The sample has approximately 210,000 clones, more than 75% seen once. The specimen sequenced was PBMCs or T cells enriched from blood (not recorded which). The TCR originated in a man aged 25-45 years with acute COVID-19.

DNA for the CDR3: TGTGCCATCAGTGTGTCTAGCGGGGGCCCCGCGGATACGCAGTATTTT. Translation gives CAISVSSGGPADTQYF. This chain links TRBV10-3 with TRBJ2-3; 10 bases are a match to TRBD2. CDR1 and CDR2 from the germline V gene are ENHRY and SYGVKD. The CDR3 covers 16 residues. Trimming at V came to 4 bases and at J to 6 bases, leaving 10 bases not matched to a gene.